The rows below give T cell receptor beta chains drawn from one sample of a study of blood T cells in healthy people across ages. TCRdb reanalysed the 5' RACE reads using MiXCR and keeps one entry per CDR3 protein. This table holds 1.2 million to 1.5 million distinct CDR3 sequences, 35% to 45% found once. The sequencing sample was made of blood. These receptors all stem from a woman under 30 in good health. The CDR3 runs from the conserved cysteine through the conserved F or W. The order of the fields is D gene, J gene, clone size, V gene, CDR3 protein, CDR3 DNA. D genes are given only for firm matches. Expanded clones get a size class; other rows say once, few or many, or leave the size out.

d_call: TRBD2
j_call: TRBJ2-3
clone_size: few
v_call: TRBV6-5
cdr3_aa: CAARGTSGGAMYF
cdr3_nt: TGTGCCGCACGCGGGACTAGCGGGGGGGCCATGTATTTT

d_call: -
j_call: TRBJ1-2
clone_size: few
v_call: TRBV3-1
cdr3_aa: CASSQALDYTF
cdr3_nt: TGTGCCAGCAGCCAGGCCTTAGACTACACCTTC

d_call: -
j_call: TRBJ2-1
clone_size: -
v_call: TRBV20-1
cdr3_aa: CSAREGRAPNEQFF
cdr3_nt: TGCAGTGCCCGAGAAGGCAGGGCCCCCAATGAGCAGTTCTTC

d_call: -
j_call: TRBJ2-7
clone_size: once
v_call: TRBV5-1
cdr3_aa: CASSLDNEGQYF
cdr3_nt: TGCGCCAGCAGCTTGGACAATGAGGGGCAGTACTTC

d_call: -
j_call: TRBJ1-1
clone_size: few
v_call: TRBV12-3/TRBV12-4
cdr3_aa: CASSFPGRDGGNTEAFF
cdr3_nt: TGTGCTAGCAGTTTTCCGGGCCGCGATGGGGGGAACACTGAAGCTTTCTTT

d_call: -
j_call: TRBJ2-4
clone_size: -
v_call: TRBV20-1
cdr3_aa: CSAPGGPENIQYF
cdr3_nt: TGCAGTGCTCCCGGAGGTCCGGAAAACATTCAGTACTTC

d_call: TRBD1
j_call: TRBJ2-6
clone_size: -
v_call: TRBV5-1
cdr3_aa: CASSLGQGLTGANVLTF
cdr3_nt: TGCGCCAGCAGCTTAGGACAGGGGTTGACTGGGGCCAACGTCCTGACTTTC

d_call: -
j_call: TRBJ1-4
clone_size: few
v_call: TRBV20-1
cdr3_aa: CSASIGLSSTNEKLFF
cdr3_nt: TGCAGTGCTTCGATCGGACTCTCCTCAACTAATGAAAAACTGTTTTTT

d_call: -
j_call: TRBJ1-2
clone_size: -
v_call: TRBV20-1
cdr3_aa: CSARGGQNYGYTF
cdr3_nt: TGCAGTGCTAGGGGCGGTCAGAACTATGGCTACACCTTC

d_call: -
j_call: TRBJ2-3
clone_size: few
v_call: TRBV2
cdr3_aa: CASSERVGTDTQYF
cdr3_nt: TGTGCCAGCAGTGAGAGGGTGGGCACAGATACGCAGTATTTT

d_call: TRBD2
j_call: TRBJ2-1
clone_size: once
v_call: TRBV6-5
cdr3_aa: CASSFSTPGGAGYNEQFF
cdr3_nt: TGTGCCAGCAGTTTTTCTACACCGGGGGGGGCCGGGTACAATGAGCAGTTCTTC

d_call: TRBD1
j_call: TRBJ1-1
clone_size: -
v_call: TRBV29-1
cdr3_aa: CSVLAGGYTEAFF
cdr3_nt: TGCAGCGTTTTAGCAGGGGGATACACTGAAGCTTTCTTT

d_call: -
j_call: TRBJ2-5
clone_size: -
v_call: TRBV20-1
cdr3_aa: CSATPMGPETQYF
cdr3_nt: TGCAGTGCTACCCCTATGGGTCCTGAGACCCAGTACTTC

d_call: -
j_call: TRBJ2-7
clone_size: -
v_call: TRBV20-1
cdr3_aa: CSARDQVGNEQYF
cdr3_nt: TGCAGTGCTAGAGACCAGGTCGGGAATGAGCAGTACTTC

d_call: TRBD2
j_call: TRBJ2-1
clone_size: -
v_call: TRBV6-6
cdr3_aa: CASSPRGSGGRNEQFF
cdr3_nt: TGTGCCAGCAGTCCCCGGGGCTCGGGAGGGAGGAATGAGCAGTTCTTC

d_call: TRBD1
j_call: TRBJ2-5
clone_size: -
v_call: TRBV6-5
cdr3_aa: CASSQTGWVQETQYF
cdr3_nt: TGTGCCAGCAGCCAGACAGGGTGGGTTCAAGAGACCCAGTACTTC

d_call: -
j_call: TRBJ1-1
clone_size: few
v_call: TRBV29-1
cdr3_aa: CSVKLGVLNTEAFF
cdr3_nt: TGCAGCGTTAAGTTGGGGGTCCTGAACACTGAAGCTTTCTTT

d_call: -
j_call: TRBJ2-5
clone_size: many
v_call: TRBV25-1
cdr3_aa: CASSASAETQYF
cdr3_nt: TGTGCCAGCAGTGCCTCAGCAGAGACCCAGTACTTC

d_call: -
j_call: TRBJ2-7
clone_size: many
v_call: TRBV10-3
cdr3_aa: CAISDGYEQYF
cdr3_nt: TGTGCCATCAGTGATGGCTACGAGCAGTACTTC

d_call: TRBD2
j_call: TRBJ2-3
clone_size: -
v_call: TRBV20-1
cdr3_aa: CSAALAGVTDTQYF
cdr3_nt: TGCAGTGCAGCTCTAGCGGGAGTAACAGATACGCAGTATTTT

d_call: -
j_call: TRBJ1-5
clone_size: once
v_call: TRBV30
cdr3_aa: CAWSRTAGRTNQPQHF
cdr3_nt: TGTGCCTGGAGTAGAACGGCAGGGAGGACCAATCAGCCCCAGCATTTT

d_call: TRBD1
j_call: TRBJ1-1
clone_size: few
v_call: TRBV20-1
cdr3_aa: CSARKQGAVTEAFF
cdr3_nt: TGCAGTGCTAGAAAACAGGGGGCTGTCACTGAAGCTTTCTTT

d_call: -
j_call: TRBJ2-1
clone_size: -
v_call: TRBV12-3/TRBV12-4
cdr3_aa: CASSLRGAAPNEQFF
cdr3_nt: TGTGCCAGCAGTTTACGGGGAGCCGCGCCCAATGAGCAGTTCTTC

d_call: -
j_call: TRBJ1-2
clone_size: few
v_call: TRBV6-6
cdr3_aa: CASSRSTGYGNGYTF
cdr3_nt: TGTGCCAGCAGTCGGAGCACAGGGTATGGGAATGGCTACACCTTC

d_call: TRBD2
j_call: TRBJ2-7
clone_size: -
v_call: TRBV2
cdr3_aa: CASGGLKNEQYF
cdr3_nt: TGTGCCTCCGGGGGGTTAAAAAACGAGCAGTACTTC

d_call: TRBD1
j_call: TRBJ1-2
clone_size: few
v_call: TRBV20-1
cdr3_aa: CSARDASGGGYTF
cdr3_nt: TGCAGTGCTAGAGATGCCTCAGGGGGTGGCTACACCTTC

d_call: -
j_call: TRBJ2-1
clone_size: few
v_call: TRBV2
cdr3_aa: CAASRGSTNNEQFF
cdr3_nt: TGTGCCGCCTCGCGGGGCAGCACAAACAATGAGCAGTTCTTC

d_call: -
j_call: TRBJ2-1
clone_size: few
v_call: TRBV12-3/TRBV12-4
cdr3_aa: CASSSSTRWDNEQFF
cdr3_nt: TGTGCCAGCAGTTCGTCTACTAGGTGGGACAATGAGCAGTTCTTC

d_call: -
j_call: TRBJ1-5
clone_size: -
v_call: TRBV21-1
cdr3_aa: CASSPRGEQPQHF
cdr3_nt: TGTGCCAGCAGTCCGAGAGGGGAACAGCCCCAGCATTTT

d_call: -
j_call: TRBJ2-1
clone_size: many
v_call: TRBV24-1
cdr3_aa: CATGESRVGSEQFF
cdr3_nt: TGTGCCACCGGTGAATCACGTGTGGGATCTGAGCAGTTCTTC

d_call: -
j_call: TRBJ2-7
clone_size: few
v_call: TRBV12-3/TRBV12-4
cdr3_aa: CASSFFGYYEQYF
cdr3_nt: TGTGCCAGCAGTTTCTTCGGTTACTACGAGCAGTACTTC

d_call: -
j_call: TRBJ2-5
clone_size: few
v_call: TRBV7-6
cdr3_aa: CASSPSGNGEQYF
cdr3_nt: TGTGCCAGCAGCCCCTCGGGGAATGGTGAGCAGTACTTC

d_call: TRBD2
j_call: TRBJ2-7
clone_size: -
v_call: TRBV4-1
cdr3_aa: CASSLEPGLAGGLEQYF
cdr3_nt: TGCGCCAGCAGCCTAGAACCGGGACTAGCGGGGGGCTTGGAGCAGTACTTC

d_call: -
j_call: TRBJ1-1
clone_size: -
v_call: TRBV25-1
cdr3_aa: CASSEYTEEGGEAFF
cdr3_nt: TGTGCCAGCAGTGAATATACCGAGGAGGGAGGTGAAGCTTTCTTT

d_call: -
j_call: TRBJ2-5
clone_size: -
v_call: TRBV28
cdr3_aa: CASSPSRWTQYF
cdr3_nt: TGTGCCAGCAGTCCTTCACGTTGGACCCAGTACTTC

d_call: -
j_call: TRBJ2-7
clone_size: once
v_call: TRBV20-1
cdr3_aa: CSPGAGDYEQYF
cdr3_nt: TGCAGTCCGGGGGCAGGGGACTACGAGCAGTACTTC

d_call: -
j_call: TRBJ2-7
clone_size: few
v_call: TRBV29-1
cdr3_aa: CSVVGTRSSEQYF
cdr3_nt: TGCAGCGTTGTTGGGACCAGGTCGTCCGAGCAGTACTTC

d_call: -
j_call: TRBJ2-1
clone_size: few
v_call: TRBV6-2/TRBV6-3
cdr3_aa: CASSPRQTSYNEQFF
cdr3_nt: TGTGCCAGCAGTCCCCGACAGACATCCTACAATGAGCAGTTCTTC

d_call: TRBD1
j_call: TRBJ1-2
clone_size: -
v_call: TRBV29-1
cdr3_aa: CSVGSGGDYGYTF
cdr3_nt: TGCAGCGTTGGGTCAGGGGGCGACTATGGCTACACCTTC

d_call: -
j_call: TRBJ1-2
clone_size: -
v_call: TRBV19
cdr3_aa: CASSRGLVYGYTF
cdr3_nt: TGTGCCAGTAGTAGGGGACTTGTCTATGGCTACACCTTC

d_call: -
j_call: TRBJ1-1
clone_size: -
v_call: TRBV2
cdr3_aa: CASSDKIRWGMNTEAFF
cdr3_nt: TGTGCCAGCAGTGACAAGATTCGGTGGGGTATGAACACTGAAGCTTTCTTT

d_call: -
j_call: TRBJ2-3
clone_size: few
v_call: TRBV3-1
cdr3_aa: CASSRGDLRSTDTQYF
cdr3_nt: TGTGCCAGCAGTCGCGGGGACTTGCGAAGCACAGATACGCAGTATTTT

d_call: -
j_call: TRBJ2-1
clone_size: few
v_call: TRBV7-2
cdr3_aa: CASSLGTWNEQFF
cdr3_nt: TGTGCCAGCAGCTTAGGGACGTGGAATGAGCAGTTCTTC